These 30 T cell receptor beta chains were all obtained from the same sample, sequenced in a study of beta chain features in type 1 diabetes. Expressed TCRB transcripts got sequenced, as all isolated RNA was reverse transcribed. Libraries were prepared by immunoSEQ multiplex PCR; TCRdb keeps only in-frame clonotypes and omits some of them. The repertoire holds around 340,000 clones, 8% seen once, with less than 0.45% in the top ten. Sequenced: central memory CD4+ T cells from blood. The receptors originated from a woman in her late teens or twenties in good health.

The V and J genes are TRBV7-2 and TRBJ2-5, with D hard to call. The CDR3 is 14 residues long. V lost 2 bases to trimming and J lost 8 bases, with 15 bases between them. Per the germline V gene, CDR1 is SGHTA and CDR2 is FQGNSA. The CDR3 here is CASSLSAGRDTQYF. The CDR3 DNA follows: TGTGCCAGCAGCTTATCAGCCGGCCGTGACACCCAGTACTTC. Full variable domain (remainder filled in from reference TRBV7-2 and TRBJ2-5): GAGVSQSPSNKVTEKGKDVELRCDPISGHTALYWYRQSLGQGLEFLIYFQGNSAPDKSGLPSDRFSAERTGGSVSTLTIQRTQQEDSAVYLCASSLSAGRDTQYFGPGTRLLVL.

This clone was seen more than once but under ten times. This chain links TRBV6-5 with TRBJ2-3, with 14 bases lining up with TRBD2. Per germline, CDR1 MNHEY and CDR2 SVGAGI. The CDR3 loop spans 15 amino acids. Trimming removed 2 bases from V and 10 bases from J; junction bases left unmatched: 5. The DNA of the CDR3 is TGTGCCAGCAGTTACGAGACTAGCGGGAGGGCCTCGCAGTATTTT. Protein: CASSYETSGRASQYF.

The chain has TRBV6-1 and TRBJ1-2, with TRBD1 matching over 10 bases. The CDR3 is 15 residues long. Germline CDR1 reads MNHNS; CDR2 reads SASEGT. V dropped 5 bases and J dropped 8; count of bases not matched to a gene: 11. The CDR3 bases are TGTGCCAGCAGTCCCAGCATGACAGGGGGCGCCGGCTACACCTTC. This codes for CASSPSMTGGAGYTF.

About this clone: A junction end diverges from the germline sequence, so it may reflect a read error. The chain joins TRBV18 to TRBJ2-1, with D possibly matching TRBD1 (6 bases). Germline lookup yields CDR1 KGHSH and CDR2 LQKENI. There are 14 residues in the CDR3. The CDR3 bases are TGTGCCAGCCCACCGGCGAACAGGGACAATGAGCAGTTCTTC. This gives the protein CASPPANRDNEQFF. Based on the CDR3 plus reference TRBV18 and TRBJ2-1, the full variable domain is NAGVMQNPRHLVRRRGQEARLRCSPMKGHSHVYWYRQLPEEGLKFMVYLQKENIIDESGMPKERFSAEFPKEGPSILRIQQVVRGDSAAYFCASPPANRDNEQFFGPGTRLTVL.

This clone was seen ten or more times. The chain combines TRBV10-2 with TRBJ2-5; 14 bases match TRBD2. This CDR3 is built from 16 residues. V was clipped by 8 bases and J by 9 bases; unmatched bases: 14. Per the germline V gene, CDR1 is WSHSY and CDR2 is SAAADI. The CDR3 here is CASGTSGSSGRAAQYF. The CDR3 region has the DNA TGCGCCAGCGGGACTAGCGGGAGCTCCGGCCGAGCGGCCCAGTACTTC.

The chain recombines TRBV6-5 with TRBJ2-5; D tentatively fits TRBD1 or TRBD2 (6 bases each). This CDR3 has 16 amino acids. Germline V lookup: CDR1 MNHEY, CDR2 SVGAGI. V dropped 0 bases and J dropped 5 bases, with 16 bases sitting between them. The CDR3 reads CASSYSGQPGRETQYF. In DNA, the CDR3 is TGTGCCAGCAGTTACTCTGGACAGCCTGGGAGGGAGACCCAGTACTTC.

The CDR3 here is CASRMKQGAAGEQYF. The CDR3 DNA reads TGCGCCAGCAGAATGAAACAGGGGGCCGCGGGCGAGCAGTACTTC. The chain combines TRBV5-1 with TRBJ2-7; 9 positions match TRBD1. The CDR3 extends over 15 amino acids. From germline, CDR1 is SGHRS and CDR2 YFSETQ. J gave up 6 bases and V 5 bases, and 12 bases lay outside the gene matches.

The rearrangement uses TRBV27 and TRBJ2-1, with 10 bases fitting TRBD2. Germline values: CDR1 MNHEY, CDR2 SMNVEV (reference sequence). V trimming: 7 bases; J trimming: 4 bases; junction bases outside the gene matches: 7. The CDR3 runs 15 residues. CDR3 in amino acids: CASTISGRGYNEQFF. CDR3 nucleotide sequence: TGTGCCAGCACTATAAGCGGGAGGGGTTACAATGAGCAGTTCTTC.

In this sample, this clone turned up a few times. The chain is built from TRBV7-2 and TRBJ2-1; D ambiguous. The V gene's germline CDR1 is SGHTA and CDR2 FQGNSA. The CDR3 contains 12 residues. V lost 5 bases to trimming and J lost 8 bases, with 10 bases between them. CDR3 coding DNA: TGTGCCAGCAGCCCCGTGGGGTATGAGCAGTTCTTC. Its translation: CASSPVGYEQFF.

J is TRBJ2-1 and V is TRBV27, with 10 bases matching TRBD1. Germline V gene sequence: CDR1 MNHEY, CDR2 SMNVEV (reference sequence). CDR3 length: 16 residues. J was trimmed by 2 bases and V by 2 bases; bases with no gene match: 3. The DNA for the CDR3 is TGTGCCAGCAGTTTAAGAGGGACAGGGGCCTACAATGAGCAGTTCTTC. Translated: CASSLRGTGAYNEQFF.

This clone was seen a handful of times. The V and J genes are TRBV29-1 and TRBJ2-7, with 11 bases identical to TRBD2. CDR3 length: 14 residues. Looked up from germline, CDR1 is SQVTM and CDR2 is ANQGSEA. J was trimmed by 6 bases and V by 4 bases; bases with no gene match: 8. The CDR3 sequence is CSVVRLAGGTEQYF. In DNA form, the CDR3 reads TGCAGCGTTGTCCGCCTAGCGGGAGGCACCGAGCAGTACTTC.

J is TRBJ2-1 and V is TRBV29-1, with D tentatively TRBD2 (6 bases). There are 13 residues in the CDR3. CDR1 SQVTM and CDR2 ANQGSEA come from the germline V gene. V was pared by 7 bases and J by 6 bases, with 16 bases between. CDR3 protein: CSGKGSGVNEQFF. The CDR3, as DNA: TGCAGCGGAAAGGGGTCGGGAGTCAATGAGCAGTTCTTC.

There are many counts of this clone. This chain uses TRBV7-8 with TRBJ2-3; 8 nucleotides agree with TRBD2. Germline-derived CDR1 and CDR2 are SGHVS and FQNEAQ. The CDR3 covers 15 residues. V shed 7 bases, J shed 4 bases, and the junction held 10 bases outside the gene matches. The CDR3: CASTLGSGMADTQYF. The CDR3 DNA reads TGTGCCAGCACCCTTGGTAGCGGGATGGCAGATACGCAGTATTTT.

This clone has more than one count but fewer than ten. V and J are TRBV11-3 and TRBJ2-2; D perhaps matches TRBD2 (6 bases). V was trimmed by 3 bases and J by 1 base, leaving 9 bases between them. CDR3 length: 15 residues. Germline CDR1 reads SGHNT; CDR2 reads YENEEA. The CDR3 bases are TGTGCCAGCAGCTTGCGGGGCGGGAACACCGGGGAGCTGTTTTTT. It codes for CASSLRGGNTGELFF. Supplemented by reference TRBV11-3 and TRBJ2-2, the full variable domain reads EAGVVQSPRYKIIEKKQPVAFWCNPISGHNTLYWYLQNLGQGPELLIRYENEEAVDDSQLPKDRFSAERLKGVDSTLKIQPAELGDSAVYLCASSLRGGNTGELFFGEGSRLTVL.

This clone was detected only a few times. The chain combines TRBV28 with TRBJ1-3, with a tentative D call TRBD1 (6 bases). Trimming stripped 6 bases from V and 0 bases from J, with 15 bases between. The CDR3 spans 16 residues. CDR1 is MDHEN and CDR2 is SYDVKM in the germline V gene. Written as DNA, the CDR3 is TGTGCCAGCAGCGTAGCCGGACAGTACTCTGGAAACACCATATATTTT. The encoded protein is CASSVAGQYSGNTIYF.

This clone came up many times. The chain is built from TRBV6-5 and TRBJ2-7; D is possibly TRBD2 (7 bases). This CDR3 contains 16 residues. Germline V CDR1 and CDR2: MNHEY, SVGAGI. With 1 base removed from V and 4 bases from J, the gap between germline ends came to 17 bases. The CDR3 region has the DNA TGTGCCAGCAGTTACTATCGGGGGGCGCGTCCTTACGAGCAGTACTTC. Translated, it gives CASSYYRGARPYEQYF.

This clone was counted a few times. The J gene is TRBJ2-5, the V gene TRBV11-3, with D uncertain. The CDR3 consists of 13 residues. V lost 1 base, J lost 4 bases, and 7 bases lay in between. Looked up from germline, CDR1 is SGHNT and CDR2 is YENEEA. The CDR3 spells CASSLGAVETQYF. The CDR3 region has the DNA TGTGCCAGCAGCTTAGGGGCAGTAGAGACCCAGTACTTC.

This clone was counted only a few times. This rearrangement joins TRBV7-2 to TRBJ2-7; 7 bases align to TRBD1. V lost 4 bases, J lost 1 base, and 7 bases stayed unmatched. Germline CDR1 SGHTA, CDR2 FQGNSA. There are 15 residues in the CDR3. CDR3 amino acids: CASSSPDRASYEQYF. The CDR3 nucleotides are TGTGCCAGCAGCTCCCCCGACAGGGCTTCCTACGAGCAGTACTTC.

This clone was detected a few times. J is TRBJ2-1 and V is TRBV6-5; 9 bases match TRBD1. The CDR3 sequence is 15 residues long. Trimming at V came to 4 bases and at J to 7 bases, leaving 8 bases not matched to a gene. Germline V gives CDR1 MNHEY, CDR2 SVGAGI. CDR3 DNA sequence: TGTGCCAGCAGTTCTCCCGGGACAGGGCGTAATGAGCAGTTCTTC. The encoded protein is CASSSPGTGRNEQFF.

This chain joins TRBV7-2 and TRBJ2-5; D is undetermined. CDR1 SGHTA and CDR2 FQGNSA come from the germline V gene. This CDR3 has 11 residues. V was cut by 4 bases and J by 7 bases, with 7 bases left in between. CDR3 nucleotides: TGTGCCAGCAGCTCGAGTGGGACCCAGTACTTC. Protein: CASSSSGTQYF.

This clone turned up a few times. The chain recombines TRBV7-2 with TRBJ2-5; D could derive from TRBD1 or TRBD2 (5 bases each). V was shortened by 5 bases and J by 7 bases, with 20 bases between the two germline ends. Germline V gene data show CDR1 as SGHTA and CDR2 as FQGNSA. The CDR3 has 15 amino acids. The CDR3 here is CASSPLTAGARTQYF. CDR3 DNA: TGTGCCAGCAGCCCCTTGACAGCCGGGGCTCGGACCCAGTACTTC.

This clone appeared many times. The V call is TRBV7-2, the J call TRBJ2-1; possibly TRBD1 for D (6 bases). The CDR3 extends over 13 amino acids. V was shortened by 1 base and J by 7 bases, with 8 bases between the two germline ends. Germline values: CDR1 SGHTA, CDR2 FQGNSA. Here the CDR3 DNA reads TGTGCCAGCAGCTTAGGGACAGCAAATGAGCAGTTCTTC. Encoded protein: CASSLGTANEQFF.

This clone has a handful of counts. The rearrangement uses TRBV20-1 and TRBJ2-5; TRBD1 might be the D (5 bases). Trimming cost V 6 bases and J 4 bases, with 9 bases left between them. The CDR3 is 11 amino acids. CDR1 is DFQATT and CDR2 is SNEGSKA in the germline V gene (reference sequence). Written as DNA, the CDR3 is TGCAGTGCCCCAGGGTTAGAGACCCAGTACTTC. Encoded protein: CSAPGLETQYF.

This clone has only a few counts. The CDR3 loop is CAMRTSGNTIYF. CDR3 sequence (DNA): TGTGCCATGAGGACATCTGGAAACACCATATATTTT. The chain is built from TRBV10-3 and TRBJ1-3; D is possibly TRBD1 (5 bases). Trimming cost V 9 bases and J 1 base, with 7 bases left between them. The CDR3 loop spans 12 amino acids. Looked up from germline, CDR1 is ENHRY and CDR2 is SYGVKD.

This clone has at least ten counts. The rearrangement uses TRBV27 and TRBJ1-4; TRBD1 matches 7 bases. CDR3 length: 14 residues. Germline loops: CDR1 MNHEY, CDR2 SMNVEV (reference sequence). J gave up 6 bases and V 2 bases, and 3 bases lay outside the gene matches. In nucleotides, the CDR3 is TGTGCCAGCAGTTTAAAGGGGGCAGATGAAAAACTGTTTTTT. Its translation is CASSLKGADEKLFF.

This clone was counted ten times or more. The V call is TRBV18, the J call TRBJ1-3; TRBD1 is a possible D gene (5 bases). This CDR3 has 16 amino acids. Germline V gene data show CDR1 as KGHSH and CDR2 as LQKENI. Trimming shortened V by 4 bases and J by 0 bases, and 13 bases separated the two germline ends. In nucleotides, the CDR3 is TGTGCCAGCTCACAACGGGGCCGCGACTCTGGAAACACCATATATTTT. It encodes CASSQRGRDSGNTIYF.

The CDR3 DNA sequence: TGTGCCAGCAGCCCGGGAGGGCATAACTATGGCTACACCTTC. Its translation is CASSPGGHNYGYTF. The rearrangement joins TRBV11-1 to TRBJ1-2; D uncertain. Germline-derived CDR1 and CDR2 are SGHAT and FQDESV (reference sequence). The CDR3 covers 14 residues. V was clipped by 5 bases and J by 1 base, with 11 bases between them. Based on the CDR3 plus reference TRBV11-1 and TRBJ1-2, the full variable domain is EAEVAQSPRYKITEKSQAVAFWCDPISGHATLYWYRQILGQGPELLVQFQDESVVDDSQLPKDRFSAERLKGVDSTLKIQPAELGDSAMYLCASSPGGHNYGYTFGSGTRLTVV.

This clone has just a few counts. This rearrangement joins TRBV27 to TRBJ1-4, with TRBD1 as a possible D gene (6 bases). CDR1 and CDR2 from the germline V gene are MNHEY and SMNVEV (reference sequence). The CDR3 loop spans 14 amino acids. The germline V and J ends were trimmed by 5 bases and 5 bases, with 12 bases remaining between them. In nucleotides, the CDR3 is TGTGCCAGCAGTAGAGGGACACCGAATGAAAAACTGTTTTTT. This encodes CASSRGTPNEKLFF. Full variable domain (rest looked up from reference TRBV27 and TRBJ1-4): EAQVTQNPRYLITVTGKKLTVTCSQNMNHEYMSWYRQDPGLGLRQIYYSMNVEVTDKGDVPEGYKVSRKEKRNFPLILESPSPNQTSLYFCASSRGTPNEKLFFGSGTQLSVL.

This clone was observed a handful of times. This rearrangement joins TRBV5-1 to TRBJ1-4; the match to TRBD1 covers 7 bases. With V trimmed by 4 bases and J by 12 bases, 6 bases remained unmatched. There are 12 residues in the CDR3. Per germline, CDR1 SGHRS and CDR2 YFSETQ. The CDR3 here is CASSIDRAELFF. CDR3 nucleotide sequence: TGCGCCAGCAGCATTGACAGGGCGGAACTGTTTTTT.

The chain is built from TRBV4-1 and TRBJ1-2, with D maybe TRBD1 (6 bases). Germline CDR1 is MGHRA and CDR2 is YSYEKL. Trimming took off 0 bases at V and 8 bases at J, with 10 bases between the two ends. The CDR3 contains 13 residues. The CDR3 DNA is TGCGCCAGCAGCCAAGATTACGGGGGCGGCTACACCTTC. Translation gives CASSQDYGGGYTF.